One sample yielded the 24 T cell receptor beta chains listed below, sequenced in a study of CD8 T cells in Susac syndrome. cDNA came from around 0.5 to 1 ug RNA primed by random hexamers. TCRdb passed the immunoSEQ multiplex PCR reads through MiXCR, listing each CDR3 protein once. The sample holds some 300,000 distinct CDR3 sequences; approximately 85% are singletons and the top ten take over 0.1%. The sequenced sample consisted of CD8+ T cells from PBMCs. The receptors derive from a human donor with multiple sclerosis.

V and J are TRBV12-3 or TRBV12-4 and TRBJ2-2; D is unresolved. The CDR3 is 11 amino acids. V dropped 3 bases and J dropped 6 bases, with 2 bases sitting between them. The CDR3 nucleotides are TGTGCCAGCAGTTTCCCCGGGGAGCTGTTTTTT. This encodes CASSFPGELFF.

The chain is built from TRBV28 and TRBJ1-4; TRBD1 aligns across 9 bases. Germline V gene data show CDR1 as MDHEN and CDR2 as SYDVKM. CDR3 length: 14 amino acids. Trimming cost V 6 bases and J 4 bases; bases outside gene matches: 3. CDR3 loop: CASRWDRDNEKLFF. DNA for the CDR3: TGTGCCAGCAGATGGGACAGGGATAATGAAAAACTGTTTTTT.

The V call is TRBV13, the J call TRBJ2-5; 10 positions agree with TRBD2. Germline V gives CDR1 PRHDT, CDR2 FYEKMQ (reference sequence). CDR3 length: 13 amino acids. The ends lost 7 bases at V and 5 bases at J; junction bases unmatched: 4. The CDR3 nucleotides read TGTGCCAGCATCCTAGCGGGAGCGGAGACCCAGTACTTC. Residues: CASILAGAETQYF.

CDR3 DNA sequence: TGCAGTGCTAGATGGCGGAACACCGGGGAGCTGTTTTTT. It is translated as CSARWRNTGELFF. This sequence joins TRBV20-1 and TRBJ2-2; D not certain. V was shortened by 2 bases and J by 1 base, with 5 bases between the two germline ends. The CDR3 is 13 residues long. Germline-derived CDR1 and CDR2 are DFQATT and SNEGSKA (reference sequence).

The chain combines TRBV9 with TRBJ2-1; TRBD2 agrees at 11 bases. This CDR3 region has 17 residues. Germline loops: CDR1 SGDLS, CDR2 YYNGEE. V lost 5 bases to trimming and J lost 2 bases; unmatched junction nucleotides: 9. The CDR3 nucleotides read TGTGCCAGCAGTCGTAGCGGGAGGGCCGTTACCTACAATGAGCAGTTCTTC. The encoded protein is CASSRSGRAVTYNEQFF.

This chain links TRBV20-1 with TRBJ1-2, with D hard to call. The CDR3 covers 14 residues. Germline CDR1 is DFQATT and CDR2 is SNEGSKA (reference sequence). Trimming shortened V by 4 bases and J by 4 bases, and 16 bases separated the two germline ends. Here the CDR3 DNA reads TGCAGTGCTATCGGCAGCGGGAACGGCTATGGCTACACCTTC. It translates to CSAIGSGNGYGYTF.

J is TRBJ2-7 and V is TRBV20-1; 7 bases fit TRBD2. CDR3 length: 17 amino acids. The V gene's germline CDR1 is DFQATT and CDR2 SNEGSKA (reference sequence). V was pared by 1 base and J by 5 bases, with 17 bases of the junction left unmatched. The CDR3: CSARGGGPQLSSHEQYF. CDR3 sequence (DNA): TGCAGTGCTAGAGGGGGGGGACCGCAACTTTCGTCGCACGAGCAGTACTTC.

The V call is TRBV27, the J call TRBJ2-7; 13 positions match TRBD2. Germline V CDR1 and CDR2: MNHEY, SMNVEV (reference sequence). The CDR3 covers 16 residues. With V trimmed by 5 bases and J by 4 bases, 8 bases remained unmatched. DNA for the CDR3: TGTGCCAGCAGTGTCCTACTAGCGGGAGGGCCTTACGAGCAGTACTTC. Its translation: CASSVLLAGGPYEQYF.

CDR3 amino acids: CASSPRQGVGGYTF. The CDR3 DNA is TGTGCCAGCAGCCCTCGACAGGGGGTCGGTGGCTACACCTTC. The chain recombines TRBV7-9 with TRBJ1-2; 9 nucleotides line up with TRBD1. The CDR3 runs 14 residues. With 5 bases clipped from V and 7 bases from J, the junction kept 8 bases outside the gene matches. Germline lookup yields CDR1 SEHNR and CDR2 FQNEAQ (reference sequence).

This chain connects TRBV5-1 to TRBJ2-1, with D tentatively TRBD2 (6 bases). Trimming left V 3 bases short and J 4 bases short, with 20 bases between. The germline gives CDR1 SGHRS, CDR2 YFSETQ. This CDR3 region has 17 residues. CDR3 protein: CASSSLDGGVSYNEQFF. In DNA, the CDR3 is TGCGCCAGCAGCTCCTTGGACGGGGGAGTGTCTTACAATGAGCAGTTCTTC.

The chain combines TRBV9 with TRBJ1-2; D remains ambiguous. Germline V CDR1 and CDR2: SGDLS, YYNGEE. V lost 3 bases, J lost 5 bases, and 11 bases lay in between. This CDR3 comprises 13 residues. The CDR3 nucleotides read TGTGCCAGCAGCGCGGGGAGCCCATATGGCTACACCTTC. Its protein is CASSAGSPYGYTF. Looking up the rest from reference TRBV9 and TRBJ1-2 gives the full variable domain: DSGVTQTPKHLITATGQRVTLRCSPRSGDLSVYWYQQSLDQGLQFLIQYYNGEERAKGNILERFSAQQFPDLHSELNLSSLELGDSALYFCASSAGSPYGYTFGSGTRLTVV.

The CDR3 DNA sequence: TGTGCCTGGAGGCCGGCAGGGGGAGAGACCCAGTACTTC. Its protein product is CAWRPAGGETQYF. The chain recombines TRBV30 with TRBJ2-5; 7 bases map to TRBD1. J gave up 4 bases and V 3 bases, and 5 bases lay outside the gene matches. Per the germline V gene, CDR1 is GTSNPN and CDR2 is SVGIG (reference sequence). This CDR3 is built from 13 residues.

This clonotype has a single count. The CDR3 DNA reads as TGTGCCACCTGGGGGACAGGGGTCAATGAGCAGTTCTTC. It specifies CATWGTGVNEQFF. V usage is TRBV24-1 and J usage is TRBJ2-1, with 10 bases fitting TRBD1. The CDR3 runs 13 residues. Per the germline V gene, CDR1 is KGHDR and CDR2 is SFDVKD. After removal of 9 bases from V and 6 bases from J, the junction contained 4 bases not matched to a gene.

This chain links TRBV29-1 with TRBJ2-7, with D possibly matching TRBD2 (5 bases). The ends were cut back, 3 bases at V and 2 bases at J, with 11 bases in the middle. Germline CDR1 SQVTM, CDR2 ANQGSEA. CDR3 size: 13 residues. The CDR3 DNA reads TGCAGCGTTGAGACCAGCGGTACCTACGAGCAGTACTTC. Amino acid sequence: CSVETSGTYEQYF.

The chain links TRBV2 to TRBJ1-2; D gene ambiguous. The V gene lost 2 bases and the J gene lost 0 bases, with 10 bases spanning the gap. CDR3 length equals 15 residues. The germline V gene has CDR1 SNHLY and CDR2 FYNNEI. The CDR3 here is CASSESILPNYGYTF. CDR3 bases: TGTGCCAGCAGTGAATCCATTCTCCCTAACTATGGCTACACCTTC.

A word on this clonotype: One junction end disagrees with the germline gene, perhaps due to a read error. This chain uses TRBV10-3 with TRBJ2-1, with unresolved D. Germline CDR1 is ENHRY and CDR2 is SYGVKD. The CDR3 totals 15 residues. The CDR3 reads CVISESVSGYNEQFF. The CDR3 region has the DNA TGTGTCATCAGTGAGTCGGTGAGTGGCTACAATGAGCAGTTCTTC.

This clonotype was observed a single time. This chain uses TRBV29-1 with TRBJ1-4; 10 bases fit TRBD1. The CDR3 consists of 13 residues. V was clipped by 7 bases and J by 8 bases; unmatched bases: 7. Germline CDR1 reads SQVTM; CDR2 reads ANQGSEA. CDR3 DNA sequence: TGCAGCGCCTGGGGACAGGGGCCGGAAAAACTGTTTTTT. This codes for CSAWGQGPEKLFF.

J is TRBJ2-3 and V is TRBV3-1; TRBD1 or TRBD2 may be the D gene (5 bases each). The CDR3 spans 14 residues. In germline, CDR1 is LGHDT, CDR2 YNNKEL (reference sequence). V gave up 6 bases and J gave up 8 bases, with 18 bases separating them. The DNA for the CDR3 is TGTGCCAGCAGTGACGGGGCGGCGCAGCCTACGCAGTATTTT. Translating gives CASSDGAAQPTQYF.

This clonotype was seen a handful of times. The chain is built from TRBV27 and TRBJ2-7; D uncertain. This CDR3 contains 15 residues. V lost 6 bases and J 3 bases, leaving 18 bases between the germline ends. Per germline, CDR1 MNHEY and CDR2 SMNVEV (reference sequence). CDR3 sequence reads: CASSADSIFLYEQYF. CDR3 nucleotides: TGTGCCAGCAGCGCAGACTCGATCTTTCTCTACGAGCAGTACTTC.

The chain combines TRBV6-5 with TRBJ2-7, with 10 positions matching TRBD2. The germline V gene has CDR1 MNHEY and CDR2 SVGAGI. V was pared by 1 base and J by 5 bases, with 8 bases of the junction left unmatched. There are 16 residues in the CDR3. The chain's CDR3 is CASSYWLAGEDNEQYF. The CDR3 region has the DNA TGTGCCAGCAGTTACTGGCTAGCGGGAGAGGATAACGAGCAGTACTTC.

This chain uses TRBV4-2 with TRBJ2-7; 10 positions match TRBD2. V lost 1 base and J lost 2; bases outside the gene matches: 2. Germline V CDR1 and CDR2: LGHNA, YNFKEQ. The CDR3 length is 15 residues. The chain's CDR3 is CASSQGLAGPYEQYF. CDR3 coding DNA: TGTGCCAGCAGCCAAGGACTAGCGGGTCCCTACGAGCAGTACTTC.

This chain links TRBV19 with TRBJ2-7, with 9 positions matching TRBD1. Germline V gene sequence: CDR1 LNHDA, CDR2 SQIVND (reference sequence). The CDR3 is 14 amino acids. V was pared by 4 bases and J by 3 bases, with 4 bases of the junction left unmatched. CDR3 protein: CASSNRQGVYEQYF. The DNA of the CDR3 is TGTGCCAGTAGTAACCGACAGGGGGTCTACGAGCAGTACTTC. Combining the CDR3 with reference TRBV19 and TRBJ2-7 gives the whole variable domain DGGITQSPKYLFRKEGQNVTLSCEQNLNHDAMYWYRQDPGQGLRLIYYSQIVNDFQKGDIAEGYSVSREKKESFPLTVTSAQKNPTAFYLCASSNRQGVYEQYFGPGTRLTVT.

In regard to this clonotype: Since a much larger clone is just one base distant, this may be a read error. The chain recombines TRBV28 with TRBJ2-5; D is perhaps TRBD1 (6 bases). Trimming removed 2 bases at V and 3 bases at J, with 7 bases between. This CDR3 comprises 13 residues. CDR1 and CDR2 from the germline V gene are MDHEN and SYDVKM. The CDR3 nucleotides read TGTGCCAGCAGTTTACACAGGGAAGAGACCCAGTACTTC. As protein: CASSLHREETQYF.

The chain uses TRBV7-9 and TRBJ2-1; TRBD2 matches 13 bases. The ends lost 5 bases at V and 9 bases at J; junction bases unmatched: 13. The germline CDR1 and CDR2 sequences are SEHNR and FQNEAQ (reference sequence). The length of the CDR3 is 17 residues. This CDR3 is CASSAGTSGVYSVEQFF. For the CDR3, the DNA is TGTGCCAGCAGCGCCGGGACTAGCGGGGTTTACTCAGTTGAGCAGTTCTTC.